This is a list of T cell receptor beta chains from one sample in a study of human T cells and chemical hapten exposure. TCRdb processed the RACE reads anew with MiXCR; each CDR3 protein has one entry. This sample has 85,000 to 90,000 distinct CDR3 sequences, with approximately 9.9% found just once. Sequenced material: whole blood, taken in connection with sensitization to the hapten diphenylcyclopropenone (DPC). The receptors were sampled from a woman in her thirties or forties with alopecia areata. Some clones in this sample may be carry-over from other donors' samples. Both conserved end residues are part of each CDR3. D genes are given only for firm matches. Clone size is given for some rows only: seen once, a few or many times, or a class if the clone is expanded.

size	D	V	J	DNA	CDR3
many	TRBD2	TRBV6-1	TRBJ2-2	TGTGCCAGCAGTGAGGGGGGGACTAGGGAGACCGGGGAGCTGTTTTTT	CASSEGGTRETGELFF
few	NA	TRBV9	TRBJ1-4	TGTGCCAGCTCGGGGGACACGGGGGAAAAACTGTTTTTT	CASSGDTGEKLFF
many	TRBD2	TRBV7-9	TRBJ2-1	TGTGCCAGCAGCAGTCGGGGGGATGAGCAGTTCTTC	CASSSRGDEQFF
many	NA	TRBV7-9	TRBJ2-5	TGTGCCAGCACGCCGGGGGCCCAAGAGACCCAGTACTTC	CASTPGAQETQYF
many	TRBD1	TRBV28	TRBJ2-4	TGTGCCAGCAGTTACAGGGGTCTAGCCAAAAACATTCAGTACTTC	CASSYRGLAKNIQYF
few	TRBD2	TRBV20-1	TRBJ2-1	TGCAGTGCTGGGACTAGCGGGGGGGACAATGAGCAGTTCTTC	CSAGTSGGDNEQFF
few	NA	TRBV4-1	TRBJ2-5	TGCGCCAGCAGCCAAGACAGGGTTGGGGAAGAGACCCAGTACTTC	CASSQDRVGEETQYF
NA	TRBD1	TRBV10-1	TRBJ2-2	TGCGCCAGCAGTCCGGACAGGGCCGCCGGGGAGCTGTTTTTT	CASSPDRAAGELFF
NA	TRBD1	TRBV6-5	TRBJ2-1	TGTGCCAGCAGTTACTCTTGGGACAGCAATGAGCAGTTCTTC	CASSYSWDSNEQFF
many	NA	TRBV10-2	TRBJ2-7	TGCGCCAGCAGTCATGCGCCTGCCTCAGAGCAGTACTTC	CASSHAPASEQYF
many	TRBD1	TRBV9	TRBJ1-6	TGTGCCAGCAGCCCCTATTTGGCAGGGGGGGGTAATTCACCCCTCCACTTT	CASSPYLAGGGNSPLHF
many	TRBD1	TRBV15	TRBJ2-3	TGTGCCACCAGCGGCGATGACAGGGCGGAAGATACGCAGTATTTT	CATSGDDRAEDTQYF
few	TRBD2	TRBV13	TRBJ2-1	TGTGCCAGCAGCTTCCAGCGGGGCAATGAGCAGTTCTTC	CASSFQRGNEQFF
many	NA	TRBV3-1	TRBJ2-2	TGTGCCAGCAGCCAAGGCCGTTCCCTCAGGGTGGTCGGGGAGCTGTTTTTT	CASSQGRSLRVVGELFF
many	NA	TRBV29-1	TRBJ2-2	TGCAGCGTTGGAGGTGTCGGGGAGCTGTTTTTT	CSVGGVGELFF
few	TRBD2	TRBV7-8	TRBJ2-1	TGTGCCAGCAGCTTAGCCGGCTCGCCTAGCGGGGGGGAGCAGTTCTTC	CASSLAGSPSGGEQFF
many	NA	TRBV7-9	TRBJ2-3	TGTGCCAGCAGCCCGAAGGGGCCAGATACGCAGTATTTT	CASSPKGPDTQYF
many	NA	TRBV18	TRBJ1-5	TGTGCCAGCTCACCGTTCTTTTCCAATCAGCCCCAGCATTTT	CASSPFFSNQPQHF
many	NA	TRBV4-3	TRBJ2-7	TGCGCCAGCAGCCAAGAAACAGTCTCCTACGAGCAGTACTTC	CASSQETVSYEQYF
NA	TRBD2	TRBV20-1	TRBJ2-5	TGCAGTGCTAGACTCGCTAGCGGGGGGGCTGAGACCCAGTACTTC	CSARLASGGAETQYF
NA	NA	TRBV3-1	TRBJ2-7	TGTGCCAGCAGCCAAGACACTAGGGACTGGGACGAGCAGTACTTC	CASSQDTRDWDEQYF
many	NA	TRBV10-3	TRBJ1-1	TGTGCCATCCGAAGTGGGCAGGGGTTTGTTGAAGCTTTCTTT	CAIRSGQGFVEAFF
many	NA	TRBV4-1	TRBJ2-1	TGCGCCAGCAGCCAAGGGAGGGGTTACAATGAGCAGTTCTTC	CASSQGRGYNEQFF
NA	NA	TRBV6-2/TRBV6-3	TRBJ1-2	TGTGCCAGCAGTTACGGCGGGGCTGGCTACACCTTC	CASSYGGAGYTF
many	TRBD1	TRBV20-1	TRBJ1-5	TGCAGTGCTAGAGCGGGGGACAGGGAGAGTATGAGCAATCAGCCCCAGCATTTT	CSARAGDRESMSNQPQHF
few	NA	TRBV4-2	TRBJ2-5	TGTGCCAGCAGCCAGGCCAGGGGCCAAGAGACCCAGTACTTC	CASSQARGQETQYF
NA	NA	TRBV5-4	TRBJ2-7	TGTGCCAGCAGCTTAGTCCTCCGGGGGCGAAGCTCCTACGAGCAGTACTTC	CASSLVLRGRSSYEQYF
medium-sized	NA	TRBV7-2	TRBJ2-1	TGTGCCAGCAGCTCGTGGGTGAGGGTGGATGAGCAGTTCTTC	CASSSWVRVDEQFF
many	TRBD2	TRBV7-2	TRBJ2-3	TGTGCCAGCAGCTTTAGCGGGGGAGCCACAGATACGCAGTATTTT	CASSFSGGATDTQYF
NA	NA	TRBV6-5	TRBJ1-2	TGTGCCAGCAGTTACTCAGGGGCGAACTATGGCTACACCTTC	CASSYSGANYGYTF
many	NA	TRBV5-1	TRBJ1-5	TGCGCCAGCAGCCTGGAGGGGACCGGGCAGCCCCAGCATTTT	CASSLEGTGQPQHF
few	NA	TRBV6-2/TRBV6-3	TRBJ1-2	TGTGCCAGCGGAAGCAGACTATATGGCTACACCTTC	CASGSRLYGYTF
many	NA	TRBV7-2	TRBJ2-6	TGTGCCAGCAGCTTGTTTTCCTCTGGGGCCAACGTCCTGACTTTC	CASSLFSSGANVLTF
many	NA	TRBV7-9	TRBJ1-3	TGTGCCAGCAGCTTTAGAGGGTCCAGCTCTGGAAACACCATATATTTT	CASSFRGSSSGNTIYF
many	TRBD2	TRBV19	TRBJ2-1	TGTGCCAGTAGTACCCTCAGAGGACTAGGTTATCTGTATGAGCAGTTCTTC	CASSTLRGLGYLYEQFF
NA	NA	TRBV20-1	TRBJ2-1	TGCAGTGCTAGTTGGGCACGGGCTAGCGCCTACAATGAGCAGTTCTTC	CSASWARASAYNEQFF
NA	NA	TRBV3-1	TRBJ2-5	TGTGCCAGCAGCCAAGGGGAGGCCCCCCCGTACTTC	CASSQGEAPPYF
many	NA	TRBV10-3	TRBJ2-7	TGTGCCATCAGTGAGTTAGGGAAGGGCTACGAGCAGTACTTC	CAISELGKGYEQYF
once	NA	TRBV6-5	TRBJ1-1	TGTGCCAGCACTGGGGGGGAGCACACTGAAGCTTTCTTT	CASTGGEHTEAFF
NA	NA	TRBV6-5	TRBJ1-1	TGTGCCAGCAGATTACAGGGTTTGAACACTGAAGCTTTCTTT	CASRLQGLNTEAFF
NA	NA	TRBV4-2	TRBJ2-5	TGTGCCAGCAGCAAAGTGATTGGACAAGAGACCCAGTACTTC	CASSKVIGQETQYF
many	NA	TRBV4-2	TRBJ1-2	TGTGCCAGCAGCCAAGATCAGGGTTCCTATGGCTACACCTTC	CASSQDQGSYGYTF
few	TRBD1	TRBV5-8	TRBJ2-3	TGTGCCAGCAGCCTGAACGGACAGGGGGGCACAGATACGCAGTATTTT	CASSLNGQGGTDTQYF
many	NA	TRBV6-5	TRBJ2-1	TGTGCCAGCAGTTACTCGAACGAGGGCAATGAGCAGTTCTTC	CASSYSNEGNEQFF
many	NA	TRBV6-5	TRBJ1-2	TGTGCCAGCAGTTACCGTGAGGGCGGAGGCTATGGCTACACCTTC	CASSYREGGGYGYTF
many	NA	TRBV5-1	TRBJ2-3	TGCGCCAGCAGCCTTGGCTCCGTGAGAACAGATACGCAGTATTTT	CASSLGSVRTDTQYF
many	NA	TRBV11-2	TRBJ2-1	TGTGCCAGCAGCTTACCCCGAGGGACGCTAATCTACAATGAGCAGTTCTTC	CASSLPRGTLIYNEQFF
NA	NA	TRBV12-3/TRBV12-4	TRBJ2-7	TGCGAAAGACAGGCGCCTGGGTTCAAGCAGTACTTC	CERQAPGFKQYF
many	NA	TRBV29-1	TRBJ1-1	TGCAGCGTGGGGGGACCCGGGGTAAACACTGAAGCTTTCTTT	CSVGGPGVNTEAFF
few	TRBD2	TRBV6-2/TRBV6-3	TRBJ2-5	TGTGCCAGCAGTAACTCGGGACTAGCGGGGAGCTTC	CASSNSGLAGSF
many	NA	TRBV11-2	TRBJ2-5	TGTGCCAGCAGCCCAGGGGGAGGAGAGACCCAGTACTTC	CASSPGGGETQYF
many	NA	TRBV15	TRBJ1-6	TGTGCCACCAGCCGTAGCCGGGCAGGGAATTTTTCACCCCTCCACTTT	CATSRSRAGNFSPLHF
many	NA	TRBV3-1	TRBJ2-5	TGTGCCAGCAGCCTAAGCGGTCAAGAGACCCAGTACTTC	CASSLSGQETQYF
NA	NA	TRBV12-3/TRBV12-4	TRBJ2-4	TGTGCCAGCAACCTGGTAGGTCCGGCAAACATTCAGTACTTC	CASNLVGPANIQYF
NA	NA	TRBV9	TRBJ1-4	TGTGCCAGCAGCGCGGCCGGGGGAGAAAAACTGTTTTTT	CASSAAGGEKLFF
few	NA	TRBV7-2	TRBJ2-2	TGTGCCAGCAGCTTCAGGGCGCGCACCGGGGAGCTGTTTTTT	CASSFRARTGELFF
few	NA	TRBV28	TRBJ2-7	TGTGCCAGCAGTTTAAGTTGGCGGGGCGCCTACGAGCAGTACTTC	CASSLSWRGAYEQYF